This T cell receptor beta chain was observed in a study of blood T cell repertoires in COVID-19. For the study at large: Collection of acute and convalescent COVID-19 samples took place in the United States, Italy and Spain. Sources were T cells, B-cell-depleted T cells, or PBMCs; the material itself was cDNA or gDNA.

In the study's own analysis: Reference gene primer amplification in the assay estimated nucleated cell counts. Some clones are missing from TCRdb's copy, which holds only in-frame ones; the method was immunoSEQ multiplex PCR. That table furnishes V, J and clone size, whereas the DNA furnished D and trimming. The sample has tens of thousands of clones, approximately 78% seen once. Points on this clone: Other DNA sequences from this sample encode an identical CDR3 as well.

CDR1 and CDR2 from the germline V gene are MDHEN and SYDVKM. This CDR3 is 12 amino acids long. The V end lost 5 bases, the J end lost 1 base, and 5 bases lay between the germline ends. This sequence joins TRBV28 and TRBJ1-1; the D is unclear. The source of this sequence is a human donor in a cohort sampled during active COVID-19. Specimen: peripheral blood. The CDR3 is CASSPRNTEAFF. CDR3 coding DNA: TGTGCCAGCAGTCCCCGGAACACTGAAGCTTTCTTT.